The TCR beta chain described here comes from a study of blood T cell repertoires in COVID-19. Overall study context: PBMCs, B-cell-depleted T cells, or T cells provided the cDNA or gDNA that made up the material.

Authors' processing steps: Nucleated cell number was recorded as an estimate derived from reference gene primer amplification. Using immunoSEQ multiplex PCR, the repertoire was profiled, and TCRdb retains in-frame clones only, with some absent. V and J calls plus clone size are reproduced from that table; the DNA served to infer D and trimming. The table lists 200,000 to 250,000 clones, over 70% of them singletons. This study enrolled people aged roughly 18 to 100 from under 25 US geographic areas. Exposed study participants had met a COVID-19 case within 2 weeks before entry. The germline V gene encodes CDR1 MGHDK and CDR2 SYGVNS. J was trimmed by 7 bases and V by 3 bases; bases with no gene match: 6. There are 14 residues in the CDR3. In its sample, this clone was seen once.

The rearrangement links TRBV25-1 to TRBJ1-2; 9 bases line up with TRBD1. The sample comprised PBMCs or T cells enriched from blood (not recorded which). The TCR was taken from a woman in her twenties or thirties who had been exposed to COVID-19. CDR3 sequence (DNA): TGTGCCAGCAGTGACCTCCGGGACAGGGTTGGCTACACCTTC. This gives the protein CASSDLRDRVGYTF.